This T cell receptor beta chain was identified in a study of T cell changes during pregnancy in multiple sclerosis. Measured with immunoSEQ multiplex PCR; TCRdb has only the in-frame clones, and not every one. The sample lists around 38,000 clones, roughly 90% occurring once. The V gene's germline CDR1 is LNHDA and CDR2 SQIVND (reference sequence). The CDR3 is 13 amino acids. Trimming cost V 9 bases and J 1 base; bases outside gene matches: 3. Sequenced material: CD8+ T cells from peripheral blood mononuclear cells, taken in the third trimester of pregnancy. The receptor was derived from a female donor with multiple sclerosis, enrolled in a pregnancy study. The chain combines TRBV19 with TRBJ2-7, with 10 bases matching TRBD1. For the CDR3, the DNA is TGTGCCAGCGGGACAGGGGTATCCTACGAGCAGTACTTC. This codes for CASGTGVSYEQYF.